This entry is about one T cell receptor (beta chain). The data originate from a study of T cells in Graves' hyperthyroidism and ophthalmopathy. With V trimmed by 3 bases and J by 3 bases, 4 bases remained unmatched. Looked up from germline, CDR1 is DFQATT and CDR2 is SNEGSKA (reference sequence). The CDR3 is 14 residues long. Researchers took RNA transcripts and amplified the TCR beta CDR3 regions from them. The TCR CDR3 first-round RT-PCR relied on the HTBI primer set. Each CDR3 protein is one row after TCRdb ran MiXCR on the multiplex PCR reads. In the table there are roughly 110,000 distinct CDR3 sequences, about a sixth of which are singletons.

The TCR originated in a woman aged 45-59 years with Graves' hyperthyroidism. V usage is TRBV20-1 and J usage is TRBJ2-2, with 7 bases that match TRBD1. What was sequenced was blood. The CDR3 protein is CSARGDSDTGELFF. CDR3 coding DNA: TGCAGTGCTAGGGGGGACAGTGACACCGGGGAGCTGTTTTTT.